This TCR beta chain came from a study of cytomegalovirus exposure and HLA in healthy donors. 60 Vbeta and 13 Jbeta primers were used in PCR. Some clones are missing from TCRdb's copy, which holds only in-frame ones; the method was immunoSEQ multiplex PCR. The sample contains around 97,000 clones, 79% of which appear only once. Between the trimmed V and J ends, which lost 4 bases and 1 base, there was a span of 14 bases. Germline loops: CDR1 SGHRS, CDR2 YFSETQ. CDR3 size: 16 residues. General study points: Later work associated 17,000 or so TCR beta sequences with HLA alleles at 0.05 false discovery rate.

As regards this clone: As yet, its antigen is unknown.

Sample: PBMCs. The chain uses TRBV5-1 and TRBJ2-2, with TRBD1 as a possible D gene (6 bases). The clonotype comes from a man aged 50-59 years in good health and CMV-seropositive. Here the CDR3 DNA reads TGCGCCAGCAGCGGTGGACAGCCCATGAACACCGGGGAGCTGTTTTTT. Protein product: CASSGGQPMNTGELFF.